This T cell receptor beta chain was obtained from a study of cytomegalovirus exposure and HLA in healthy donors (dated by TCRdb to the late 2010s). With respect to the entire study: According to an earlier analysis of 587 of the donors, some 170 million T cells yielded roughly 100 million unique TCR beta sequences and 276 Gb of sequence data. Of the roughly 390 genotyped donors, 81% were placed in the genetic ancestry cluster associated with self-reported Caucasian donors. A later analysis re-examined previously published TCR beta repertoires from about 670 donors and added high-resolution HLA genotyping to investigate patterns of TCR occurrence. In an earlier analysis of over 550 of the donors, high-throughput TCR beta sequencing was used to judge whether each TCR beta V gene segment behaved as functional or pseudogenic. Donor age, sex, ethnicity and CMV serostatus were collected together with the repertoire data. The number of typed donors differed by locus: about 629-630 for A, B, C, DRB1 and DQB1; about 520 for DQA1; roughly 600 for DPA1; and around 470 for DPB1. A later genetic analysis took genome-wide SNP genotypes for about 65% of the roughly 670 donors and used that subset as a discovery cohort. All discovery cohort repertoires had been generated on a single sequencing platform. Using immunosequencing, the study profiled T cell repertoires from 666 subjects and related those repertoires to cytomegalovirus serostatus. An early release that covered approximately 600 HLA-typed donors contained 250 to 350 gigabases of sequencing data and 70 million to 100 million unique TCR sequences. HLA typing included class I and class II loci at four-digit resolution. High-throughput TCR immunosequencing, statistical association of individual TCRs with disease status, and machine learning were combined to predict cytomegalovirus infection status. Among a few hundred genotyped donors of the cohort, an average of roughly 240,000 unique TCR beta nucleotide sequences were sequenced per donor, around a sixth of them non-productive. Rather than using new phenotypic data, the later analysis identified candidate immune exposures from TCR beta sequences and from how often those sequences occurred across donors. Along with the approximately 670-subject first cohort, a separate validation cohort of over a hundred different subjects was used. The study aimed to test whether cataloging public T cell receptors could reveal signatures of past pathogen exposure. Five DR-DQ haplotypes were handled as single units for association and clustering, since linkage in the cohort was strong.

This clone was seen only once. Its cognate antigen has yet to be identified. Base-call qualities are not available, and no considerably larger clone is one nucleotide away. Overall results and qualifications from the work: The classifier was reported to diagnose cytomegalovirus status with high specificity and sensitivity in both the original and validation cohorts. Because counts were too low, about 17 rarely observed V segments, including chromosome 9 orphons, were excluded from the earlier analysis of around 640 of the donors. A later analysis found that HLA-associated TCR beta chains were more clonally expanded and had lower generation probabilities than equally common non-associated chains. Immune exposure information for the cohort was limited to CMV serostatus. Because the 87-base-pair reads could not distinguish some IMGT-functional V segments, including TRBV6-2 and TRBV6-3, those segments were excluded. Assigning TCR associations to individual alleles was difficult when HLA alleles, especially DR and DQ, strongly co-occurred. HLA typing was unavailable for some donors at each locus, so association tests used only the typed subset. In the study, approximately 160 TCR beta chains were listed as associated with cytomegalovirus. A cluster of highly shared sequence variants was judged likely to represent a technical artifact of the sequencing pipeline. In vitro tests confirmed that a few of the cytomegalovirus-associated TCR beta chains recognize cytomegalovirus antigens. Roughly uniform sequencing depth across donors was assumed in presence/absence analyses, although this assumption may not hold. In a later genetic analysis, fewer N-insertions in productive TCRs were reported among donors in an Asian-associated ancestry cluster than the roughly 700-donor mean. In an earlier analysis of some 540 of the donors, most TCR beta V segments appeared in productive rearrangements about 87% or about 30% of the time, broadly matching IMGT annotations. The authors suggested that the approach could potentially be extended to other disease states and immunological phenotypes. A further reported finding was that TCR beta sequences accurately predicted the HLA-A and HLA-B alleles for most subjects in the first cohort. While some public TCRs were present in many individuals, most TCR sequences turned up only very rarely across donors. In a later genetic analysis, a missense DCLRE1C variant was associated with V-gene and J-gene trimming of TCR beta chains, and the association was replicated in an independent cohort. Several of the top co-occurrence clusters appeared to be linked to parvovirus B19, influenza, CMV and Epstein-Barr virus, according to a later analysis. A later analysis found that most CMV-associated TCR beta chains appeared HLA-restricted, with HLA associations seemingly driven largely by CMV exposure. In a later analysis, 15,000 to 20,000 TCR beta sequences were associated with specific HLA alleles at a false discovery rate of 0.05. This cohort had only TCR beta chains sequenced, and the lack of alpha or paired-chain data limited which features could be detected. According to a later analysis, TCR association rates differed among HLA loci, with DRB1 alleles showing the most associated TCRs and HLA-C alleles showing the fewest. Linkage disequilibrium might explain the correlated functional status among segregating V segments, but an unknown experimental factor could not be excluded.

The cohort consisted of 666 healthy bone marrow donors. Cohort members were all nominally healthy when sampled, although unrecorded immune exposures were likely present. The donor was CMV seropositive and belonged to the group of about 290 seropositive cohort members. Each donor provided a peripheral blood sample, and peripheral blood mononuclear cells were used for TCR beta sequencing. The Qiagen DNeasy Blood Extraction Kit was used to extract genomic DNA from the blood cell samples. The germline V gene sets CDR1 to SGHAT and CDR2 to FQNNGV. Reading from cysteine to phenylalanine, the CDR3 counts 15 amino acids. The sequence is cut down to CDR3 DNA, 45 bases in frame from base 1. V trim: 5 bases; J trim: 3 bases; unmatched bases: 5. The method was the immunoSEQ multiplex PCR assay. For the multiplex PCR, a mixture combining 60 forward primers for TCR Vbeta segments and 13 reverse primers for TCR Jbeta segments was used. The CDR3 region of rearranged TCR beta genes was amplified from genomic DNA with a multiplex PCR assay. On the Illumina HiSeq System, the amplified TCR beta libraries were sequenced as 87-base-pair reads. Concerning the study's data processing: A later analysis counted tens of millions of unique TCR beta chains across the 700 or so repertoires, and roughly 9.9 million of these chains were shared by at least two donors. Raw reads were error-corrected and collapsed into unique sequences with a nearest-neighbor algorithm that merged closely related sequences to remove PCR and sequencing errors. V, D and J gene segments were assigned by aligning CDR3 sequences to IMGT reference sequences. For a sequence to be retained, a match of at least six nucleotides was required to both a V gene segment and a J gene segment. A rearrangement counted as productive if the CDR3 had no stop codons and remained in frame with V and J, and every other rearrangement counted as non-productive. Following IMGT convention, CDR3 was defined as the stretch from the second conserved V-encoded cysteine up to the conserved J-encoded phenylalanine. The earlier analysis of 500 to 750 of the donors excluded any sequence lacking an unambiguous match to a single V gene segment. In an earlier analysis of several hundred of the donors, V segments were called functional above 56.7% productive rearrangements and were called segregating when the between-donor standard deviation exceeded 5%. A statistical classification framework was built to diagnose cytomegalovirus status from the catalog of TCR beta chain sequences. In a later analysis, V and J genes were assigned by comparing TCR nucleotide sequences against IMGT/GENE-DB human TR gene sequences. In a later analysis, CDR3 sequences and most-parsimonious VDJ recombination scenarios were assigned using the TCRdist pipeline. In a later analysis, every TCR beta chain was defined by the combination of its CDR3 amino acid sequence and its V-gene family, and reads without a unique V-gene family were dropped. In a later analysis, 550 to 650 highly shared, low-generation-probability nucleotide sequences were removed to address suspected cross-contamination and a sequencing artifact. In a later analysis, a clonal expansion index was calculated for each public chain from normalized within-repertoire ranks of inferred template counts. A later analysis computed generation probabilities with a VDJ recombination model fitted to out-of-frame rearrangements, and checked the results against IGoR. A later analysis scored TCR-TCR, TCR-HLA and TCR-CMV co-occurrence with hypergeometric tests, applying a repertoire-size bias correction to TCR pairs. False discovery rates were estimated in a later analysis by permuting HLA or CMV assignments 20 times. In a later analysis, co-occurring TCRs were grouped using DBSCAN, and TCRdist sequence similarity was added for clustering within HLA-allele-positive subsets. Repertoires with fewer than 30,000 or more than 120,000 public chains were left out of co-occurrence clustering, as were five repertoires with anomalous nucleotide sharing. Held by TCRdb, this immuneACCESS table contains in-frame sequences only and omits some clones. Under half of the omission traces to an unresolved V gene where checked; the cause of the rest is unknown. For V, J and clone size, that table is used; D and trimming come from the DNA. In this sample the table shows 100,000 or so clones, 70% to 80% of which occur a single time. Jointly, the top ten make up about 4.9% of the sample.

Sequenced: PBMCs. The V gene is TRBV11-2 and the J gene is TRBJ2-2, with 8 junctional bases fitting TRBD1. The TCR comes from a woman aged 18-29 years in good health and CMV-seropositive. The CDR3 is CASSPTGVDTGELFF. The DNA is as follows: TGTGCCAGCAGCCCGACAGGGGTGGACACCGGGGAGCTGTTTTTT. Here the CDR3 is joined to the reference TRBV11-2 and TRBJ2-2 genes, and the full variable domain is: EAGVAQSPRYKIIEKRQSVAFWCNPISGHATLYWYQQILGQGPKLLIQFQNNGVVDDSQLPKDRFSAERLKGVDSTLKIQPAKLEDSAVYLCASSPTGVDTGELFFGEGSRLTVL.